This T cell receptor beta chain comes out of a study of blood T cell repertoires in COVID-19. As for the study in general: The United States, Italy and Spain provided the acute and convalescent COVID-19 samples.

J gave up 9 bases and V 2 bases, and 14 bases lay outside the gene matches. This CDR3 contains 18 residues. Germline V lookup: CDR1 MNHEY, CDR2 SVGEGT. Profiling relied on immunoSEQ multiplex PCR, and the TCRdb table lists in-frame clones only, not all of them. This sample carries approximately 68,000 clones, about 90% of them seen once, and the ten largest clones take approximately 4.7%. Specimen: peripheral blood. The chain has TRBV6-2 or TRBV6-3 and TRBJ2-1; 12 bases map to TRBD2. The receptor's source is a man aged 50 to 59 with active COVID-19. In DNA, the CDR3 is TGTGCCAGCAGTTACCTCCCCCCCACTAGCGGGGGGATGGGTGAGCAGTTCTTC. Protein sequence: CASSYLPPTSGGMGEQFF.